The 14 T cell receptor beta chains below come from one sample, sequenced in a study of T cell repertoires in cytomegalovirus infection. Their antigen targets remain unknown. TCRdb analysed the reads with MiXCR anew, one entry per CDR3 protein. The sample carries approximately 110,000 distinct CDR3 sequences, roughly a tenth recorded once. The sequenced sample consisted of PBMCs, sequenced either directly or after in vitro stimulation (not recorded which). Source of these receptors: a human donor in good health (CMV status not recorded). Some clones in this sample may be carry-over from other donors' samples.

This clonotype was seen many times. The J gene is TRBJ1-2, the V gene TRBV28, with TRBD1 matching 7 bases. CDR3 length: 12 residues. Germline V gene sequence: CDR1 MDHEN, CDR2 SYDVKM. J lost 4 bases, V lost 6 bases, and 2 bases had no gene match. This CDR3 is CASRGTVYGYTF. Here the CDR3 DNA reads TGTGCCAGCAGGGGGACAGTCTATGGCTACACCTTC.

The chain is built from TRBV7-2 and TRBJ2-3; 9 nucleotides agree with TRBD2. In germline, CDR1 is SGHTA, CDR2 FQGNSA. The CDR3 runs to 16 residues. After removal of 4 bases from V and 5 bases from J, the junction contained 10 bases not matched to a gene. CDR3 amino acids: CASSSDVSGRGDTQYF. The DNA of the CDR3 is TGTGCCAGCAGCTCCGATGTTAGCGGGAGAGGAGATACGCAGTATTTT. Together with reference TRBV7-2 and TRBJ2-3, the CDR3 gives the full variable domain: GAGVSQSPSNKVTEKGKDVELRCDPISGHTALYWYRQSLGQGLEFLIYFQGNSAPDKSGLPSDRFSAERTGGSVSTLTIQRTQQEDSAVYLCASSSDVSGRGDTQYFGPGTRLTVL.

This clonotype occurred many times. V is TRBV7-2 and J is TRBJ1-6; maybe TRBD1 (5 bases). The CDR3 has 14 residues. Germline CDR1 SGHTA, CDR2 FQGNSA. V gave up 7 bases and J gave up 15 bases, with 22 bases separating them. The CDR3 DNA follows: TGTGCCAGCACCCCGTGGGGTGGCGGGGCGGTCCTCCACTTT. Translation gives CASTPWGGGAVLHF.

In this sample, this clonotype turned up a few times. The chain uses TRBV7-9 and TRBJ2-1; D perhaps matches TRBD1 (6 bases). CDR3 length equals 16 residues. Germline loops: CDR1 SEHNR, CDR2 FQNEAQ (reference sequence). V lost 3 bases to trimming and J lost 0 bases, with 12 bases between them. Here the CDR3 DNA reads TGTGCCAGCAGCTTTGGGACATCCAGCTCCTACAATGAGCAGTTCTTC. Amino acids: CASSFGTSSSYNEQFF.

This clonotype was counted at least ten times. The chain combines TRBV7-3 with TRBJ2-3; TRBD2 matches 11 bases. CDR1 and CDR2 from the germline V gene are SGHTA and FQGTGA. The CDR3 has 15 residues. V was pared by 0 bases and J by 10 bases, with 6 bases of the junction left unmatched. The CDR3 nucleotides read TGTGCCAGCAGCTTAACTAGCGGGAGGGAGACTGCGCAGTATTTT. Protein sequence: CASSLTSGRETAQYF.

The chain recombines TRBV7-9 with TRBJ1-5, with unresolved D. V was shortened by 4 bases and J by 0 bases, with 10 bases between the two germline ends. This CDR3 has 15 residues. CDR1 is SEHNR, CDR2 FQNEAQ, per germline (reference sequence). In DNA, the CDR3 is TGTGCCAGCAGCTCGTCGGCAGATAGCAATCAGCCCCAGCATTTT. It is translated as CASSSSADSNQPQHF.

The table lists this clonotype with many counts. This chain uses TRBV7-8 with TRBJ1-4; a possible D gene is TRBD1 (5 bases). The germline V and J ends were trimmed by 5 bases and 5 bases, with 12 bases remaining between them. The CDR3 has 14 residues. In germline, CDR1 is SGHVS, CDR2 FQNEAQ. As DNA, the CDR3 is TGTGCCAGCAGCGGACCGGGGGGAAATGAAAAACTGTTTTTT. This encodes CASSGPGGNEKLFF.

This clonotype has just a few counts. CDR3 amino acids: CASSTGTLRGELFF. CDR3 bases: TGTGCCAGTAGTACCGGGACACTTAGGGGGGAACTGTTTTTT. This rearrangement joins TRBV19 to TRBJ1-4; perhaps TRBD1 as D (6 bases). CDR3 length: 14 residues. Trimming pared 4 bases from V and 12 bases from J, leaving 18 bases between. From germline, CDR1 is LNHDA and CDR2 SQIVND (reference sequence).

In its sample, this clonotype was seen many times. This chain's CDR3 is CASSFRDRAHEQYF. CDR3 coding DNA: TGTGCCAGCAGTTTCCGGGACAGGGCCCACGAGCAGTACTTC. The chain joins TRBV6-2 or TRBV6-3 to TRBJ2-7, with 9 nucleotides matching TRBD1. Trimming cost V 4 bases and J 5 bases; bases outside gene matches: 6. CDR3 length: 14 amino acids. Germline V gene sequence: CDR1 MNHEY, CDR2 SVGEGT.

Only a few counts were recorded for this clonotype. The chain combines TRBV3-1 with TRBJ1-2; unclear D gene. The germline V gene has CDR1 LGHDT and CDR2 YNNKEL (reference sequence). This CDR3 region has 11 residues. Deletions cut 1 base from V and 8 bases from J, with 5 bases between. The CDR3 region has the DNA TGTGCCAGCAGCCAAGGCGGCGGCTACACCTTC. As protein: CASSQGGGYTF.

V gene TRBV6-2 or TRBV6-3 combines with J gene TRBJ2-3, with TRBD2 matching 11 bases. Looked up from germline, CDR1 is MNHEY and CDR2 is SVGEGT. V lost 2 bases to trimming and J lost 2 bases; unmatched junction nucleotides: 3. The CDR3 covers 16 residues. The chain's CDR3 is CASSYGTSGSTDTQYF. The CDR3 DNA is TGTGCCAGCAGTTACGGGACTAGCGGCTCCACAGATACGCAGTATTTT.

This clonotype was recorded at least ten times. The rearrangement uses TRBV7-2 and TRBJ2-1, with TRBD2 identical over 10 bases. In germline, CDR1 is SGHTA, CDR2 FQGNSA. The CDR3 has 16 residues. V shed 0 bases, J shed 4 bases, and the junction held 3 bases outside the gene matches. CDR3 residues: CASSLAISGGYNEQFF. The CDR3 coding sequence is TGTGCCAGCAGCTTAGCGATTAGCGGGGGGTACAATGAGCAGTTCTTC.

This clonotype appeared many times. The CDR3 nucleotides read TGTGCCAGCAGCTTAAGTAGCGGGACGTACAATGAGCAGTTCTTC. Protein sequence: CASSLSSGTYNEQFF. The V gene is TRBV7-2, the J gene TRBJ2-1; 8 bases line up with TRBD2. Trimming cost V 2 bases and J 4 bases; bases outside gene matches: 4. This CDR3 is built from 15 residues. Germline V gene lookup returns CDR1 SGHTA and CDR2 FQGNSA. The whole variable domain, remainder taken from reference TRBV7-2 and TRBJ2-1, is GAGVSQSPSNKVTEKGKDVELRCDPISGHTALYWYRQSLGQGLEFLIYFQGNSAPDKSGLPSDRFSAERTGGSVSTLTIQRTQQEDSAVYLCASSLSSGTYNEQFFGPGTRLTVL.

This clonotype was seen a few times. The genes are TRBV20-1 and TRBJ2-7, with unresolved D. The ends were cut back, 1 base at V and 1 base at J, with 8 bases in the middle. Germline lookup yields CDR1 DFQATT and CDR2 SNEGSKA (reference sequence). This CDR3 is built from 13 residues. CDR3 in DNA: TGCAGTGCTAGAGTCGGCAGTTCCTACGAGCAGTACTTC. Translated, it gives CSARVGSSYEQYF.